The 14 T cell receptor beta chains given below trace back to one sample, sequenced in a study of cytomegalovirus exposure and HLA in healthy donors. In the PCR, 60 Vbeta and 13 Jbeta primers were used. Clones were read by immunoSEQ multiplex PCR, and TCRdb kept only the in-frame ones, dropping some. Of 150,000 or so clones listed, more than 70% are singletons. Sequences were obtained from PBMCs. The source is a man aged 18 to 30 in good health and CMV-seropositive.

This clone was detected only once. V gene TRBV7-2 combines with J gene TRBJ2-3; D is undetermined. Germline loops: CDR1 SGHTA, CDR2 FQGNSA. The length of the CDR3 is 12 residues. V shed 4 bases and J shed 9 bases, with 11 bases lying between them. The CDR3 is CASSYDDTTQYF. The CDR3 DNA sequence: TGTGCCAGCAGCTATGACGACACGACGCAGTATTTT.

The V and J genes are TRBV5-1 and TRBJ1-1, with TRBD1 identical over 8 bases. The CDR3 contains 15 residues. The germline gives CDR1 SGHRS, CDR2 YFSETQ. Trimming cost V 3 bases and J 0 bases; bases outside gene matches: 4. The CDR3 DNA sequence: TGCGCCAGCAGCTCGGGGACAGGAATGAACACTGAAGCTTTCTTT. This translates into CASSSGTGMNTEAFF.

This sequence joins TRBV7-3 and TRBJ2-3, with 11 bases fitting TRBD1. Germline V CDR1 and CDR2: SGHTA, FQGTGA. V gave up 2 bases and J gave up 5 bases; unmatched junction bases: 0. There are 14 residues in the CDR3. In DNA form, the CDR3 reads TGTGCCAGCAGCTTAGGGACAGGGGGAGATACGCAGTATTTT. It yields the protein CASSLGTGGDTQYF.

This clone came up once. The rearrangement joins TRBV19 to TRBJ1-2, with 8 nucleotides matching TRBD1. CDR1 and CDR2 (germline): LNHDA, SQIVND (reference sequence). V shed 6 bases and J 0 bases; nucleotides not matched to a gene: 3. The CDR3 contains 14 residues. DNA of the CDR3: TGTGCCAGTAGGGGACAGGTTGCTAACTATGGCTACACCTTC. Protein: CASRGQVANYGYTF.

The CDR3 here is CASSLGDTVNTEAFF. The CDR3 nucleotides are TGTGCCAGCAGCTTAGGGGACACTGTGAACACTGAAGCTTTCTTT. The V and J genes are TRBV7-2 and TRBJ1-1; tentatively, D is TRBD1 (6 bases). V gave up 1 base and J gave up 0 bases, with 9 bases separating them. The V gene's germline CDR1 is SGHTA and CDR2 FQGNSA. There are 15 residues in the CDR3. Full variable domain (remainder filled in from reference TRBV7-2 and TRBJ1-1): GAGVSQSPSNKVTEKGKDVELRCDPISGHTALYWYRQSLGQGLEFLIYFQGNSAPDKSGLPSDRFSAERTGGSVSTLTIQRTQQEDSAVYLCASSLGDTVNTEAFFGQGTRLTVV.

This chain uses TRBV20-1 with TRBJ2-5; D gene ambiguous. Germline-derived CDR1 and CDR2 are DFQATT and SNEGSKA (reference sequence). V was pared by 4 bases and J by 4 bases, with 7 bases between. This CDR3 comprises 11 residues. CDR3 nucleotide sequence: TGCAGTGCTATAGTGAGAGAGACCCAGTACTTC. Amino acid sequence: CSAIVRETQYF.

The genes are TRBV28 and TRBJ2-5; tentative D call: TRBD1 (5 bases). The CDR3 extends over 14 amino acids. Germline CDR1 MDHEN, CDR2 SYDVKM. Trimming left V 2 bases short and J 1 base short, with 8 bases between. The chain's CDR3 is CASSLQGVQETQYF. CDR3 coding DNA: TGTGCCAGCAGTTTACAAGGGGTCCAAGAGACCCAGTACTTC.

Concerning this clone itself: The sample carries other DNA sequences with the same CDR3. This sequence joins TRBV27 and TRBJ2-7, with 12 bases fitting TRBD1. Germline CDR1 is MNHEY and CDR2 is SMNVEV (reference sequence). J gave up 7 bases and V 7 bases, and 11 bases lay outside the gene matches. The CDR3 consists of 15 residues. CDR3 loop: CASIGGGQGAREQYF. As DNA, the CDR3 is TGTGCCAGCATTGGGGGGGGACAGGGGGCTCGGGAGCAGTACTTC.

This clone was detected a few times. The rearrangement joins TRBV2 to TRBJ2-7; D gene ambiguous. V was pared by 2 bases and J by 1 base, with 12 bases between. This CDR3 region has 15 residues. Germline CDR1 and CDR2: SNHLY and FYNNEI. CDR3 sequence: CASSEILPRSYEQYF. In DNA, the CDR3 is TGTGCCAGCAGTGAAATACTGCCCAGGTCCTACGAGCAGTACTTC.

This clone was seen only a few times. V and J are TRBV6-5 and TRBJ1-3, with 7 bases aligning to TRBD1. With 6 bases clipped from V and 5 bases from J, the junction kept 4 bases outside the gene matches. CDR3 length: 13 residues. Per germline, CDR1 MNHEY and CDR2 SVGAGI. The CDR3: CASRKQGRNTIYF. CDR3 nucleotides: TGTGCCAGCAGGAAACAGGGGAGAAACACCATATATTTT.

This chain links TRBV19 with TRBJ2-4, with 7 bases that match TRBD1. The CDR3 is made up of 13 amino acids. Germline-derived CDR1 and CDR2 are LNHDA and SQIVND (reference sequence). J was trimmed by 9 bases and V by 2 bases; bases with no gene match: 4. The CDR3 DNA reads as TGTGCCAGTAGTATAAGCAGACAGGGCATTCAGTACTTC. This sequence encodes CASSISRQGIQYF.

The chain couples TRBV10-2 to TRBJ2-7, with 10 bases matching TRBD1. The germline CDR1 and CDR2 sequences are WSHSY and SAAADI. The CDR3 is 15 residues long. V lost 4 bases and J lost 3; bases outside the gene matches: 6. The CDR3 here is CASSALDRGGYEQYF. Written as DNA, the CDR3 is TGCGCCAGCAGTGCCCTGGACAGGGGGGGCTACGAGCAGTACTTC.

V is TRBV7-9 and J is TRBJ1-1, with a weak D call TRBD1 (5 bases). The CDR3 extends over 13 amino acids. Looked up from germline, CDR1 is SEHNR and CDR2 is FQNEAQ (reference sequence). V dropped 4 bases and J dropped 1 base, with 7 bases sitting between them. CDR3 sequence (DNA): TGTGCCAGCAGCTACGACAGGAACACTGAAGCTTTCTTT. This translates into CASSYDRNTEAFF.

The V and J genes are TRBV27 and TRBJ2-5; weak D call: TRBD1 (5 bases). V gave up 2 bases and J gave up 3 bases, with 10 bases separating them. The CDR3 runs 14 residues. The germline V gene encodes CDR1 MNHEY and CDR2 SMNVEV (reference sequence). The CDR3 loop reads CASSLLPTEETQYF. The CDR3 nucleotides read TGTGCCAGCAGTTTACTCCCGACAGAAGAGACCCAGTACTTC.